The 19 T cell receptor beta chains listed next were all sequenced from one sample in a study of T cell responses to AZD1222 COVID-19 vaccine. Some clones are missing from TCRdb's copy, which holds only in-frame ones; the method was immunoSEQ multiplex PCR. The sample includes 90,000 to 120,000 clones, approximately 92% of them seen just once. The sample was peripheral blood, taken 28 days after the second AZD1222 dose. Every receptor here comes from an adult who received the AZD1222 COVID-19 vaccine.

This chain uses TRBV30 with TRBJ1-6; TRBD1 matches at 8 bases. With 4 bases clipped from V and 7 bases from J, the junction kept 0 bases outside the gene matches. The CDR3 length is 12 residues. Germline-derived CDR1 and CDR2 are GTSNPN and SVGIG (reference sequence). The CDR3 nucleotides read TGTGCCTGGAACAGGGGGAATTCACCCCTCCACTTT. The encoded protein is CAWNRGNSPLHF.

V usage is TRBV27 and J usage is TRBJ2-7; D gene uncertain. CDR1 and CDR2 from the germline V gene are MNHEY and SMNVEV (reference sequence). The CDR3 length is 17 residues. The V end lost 8 bases, the J end lost 0 bases, and 23 bases lay between the germline ends. CDR3 sequence: CASYSFRATLSSYEQYF. The CDR3 DNA reads as TGTGCCAGCTACAGTTTTCGGGCTACATTGAGCTCCTACGAGCAGTACTTC.

The chain has TRBV12-3 or TRBV12-4 and TRBJ2-3; 7 bases match TRBD2. Unmatched junction bases numbered 3, after V lost 8 bases and J lost 4 bases. The CDR3 is 12 amino acids. DNA for the CDR3: TGTGCCAGCGTACTAGCGTCAGATACGCAGTATTTT. As protein: CASVLASDTQYF.

The chain employs TRBV7-6 and TRBJ1-5; 12 bases are shared with TRBD1. With V trimmed by 6 bases and J by 5 bases, 14 bases remained unmatched. The CDR3 sequence is 18 residues long. From germline, CDR1 is SGHVS and CDR2 FNYEAQ. CDR3 amino acids: CASSVTGTGGAGDQPQHF. CDR3 nucleotide sequence: TGTGCCAGCAGTGTCACCGGGACAGGGGGCGCAGGGGATCAGCCCCAGCATTTT.

J is TRBJ1-1 and V is TRBV7-3, with a weak D call TRBD1 (6 bases). Germline CDR1 reads SGHTA; CDR2 reads FQGTGA. The CDR3 has 13 amino acids. V gave up 4 bases and J gave up 3 bases, with 9 bases separating them. The chain's CDR3 is CASSSDSYTEAFF. The CDR3 DNA is TGTGCCAGCAGCTCGGACAGCTACACTGAAGCTTTCTTT.

The chain couples TRBV5-6 to TRBJ1-4; D not certain. Germline CDR1 SGHDT, CDR2 YYEEEE. CDR3 length: 13 amino acids. Trimming left V 4 bases short and J 4 bases short, with 8 bases between. CDR3 in amino acids: CASSQTRNEKLFF. The CDR3, as DNA: TGTGCCAGCAGCCAAACTCGTAATGAAAAACTGTTTTTT.

The chain carries TRBV27 and TRBJ1-5, with 9 bases fitting TRBD1. Germline V gives CDR1 MNHEY, CDR2 SMNVEV (reference sequence). The CDR3 sequence is 12 residues long. With V trimmed by 6 bases and J by 7 bases, 1 base remained unmatched. The CDR3 loop reads CASRTGGQPQHF. The CDR3 DNA follows: TGTGCCAGCAGGACAGGGGGGCAGCCCCAGCATTTT.

This clone qualifies as medium-sized. Other DNA sequences in the sample encode the same CDR3. The chain employs TRBV4-1 and TRBJ1-1; no definite D call. Trimming removed 0 bases at V and 1 base at J, with 6 bases between. The CDR3 extends over 14 amino acids. Germline CDR1 reads MGHRA; CDR2 reads YSYEKL. In DNA form, the CDR3 reads TGCGCCAGCAGCCAAGATGCAGGGAACACTGAAGCTTTCTTT. It codes for CASSQDAGNTEAFF.

The rearrangement uses TRBV5-4 and TRBJ2-7; 9 bases match TRBD1. Germline V CDR1 and CDR2: SGHNT, YYREEE (reference sequence). V gave up 3 bases and J gave up 3 bases; unmatched junction bases: 7. The CDR3 consists of 15 residues. The CDR3: CASSSFGQGLYEQYF. DNA of the CDR3: TGTGCCAGCAGCTCCTTTGGACAGGGGCTCTACGAGCAGTACTTC.

V usage is TRBV10-3 and J usage is TRBJ2-1; D remains unclear. This CDR3 is built from 12 residues. CDR1 ENHRY and CDR2 SYGVKD come from the germline V gene. V lost 4 bases, J lost 3 bases, and 4 bases lay in between. The CDR3 is CAISGDYNEQFF. The CDR3 DNA sequence: TGTGCCATCAGTGGTGACTACAATGAGCAGTTCTTC.

The rearrangement joins TRBV4-1 to TRBJ1-1; D is undetermined. Germline V gene lookup returns CDR1 MGHRA and CDR2 YSYEKL. The CDR3 runs 17 residues. The germline V and J ends were trimmed by 1 base and 0 bases, with 15 bases remaining between them. CDR3 coding DNA: TGCGCCAGCAGCCAAGCCCACACTCTAGATGTGAACACTGAAGCTTTCTTT. Translating gives CASSQAHTLDVNTEAFF.

The chain has TRBV6-5 and TRBJ2-7, with D unresolved. V was clipped by 5 bases and J by 0 bases, with 11 bases between them. The CDR3 runs to 14 residues. Germline V gives CDR1 MNHEY, CDR2 SVGAGI. Here the CDR3 DNA reads TGTGCCAGCAGTAAGTACAGCGCCTCCTACGAGCAGTACTTC. It specifies CASSKYSASYEQYF.

The rearrangement uses TRBV6-2 or TRBV6-3 and TRBJ2-3; a weak D match, TRBD2 (5 bases). The CDR3 totals 15 residues. Between the trimmed V and J ends, which lost 4 bases and 0 bases, there was a span of 11 bases. Germline CDR1 and CDR2: MNHEY and SVGEGT. The CDR3 protein is CASSSGLGSTDTQYF. The CDR3 coding sequence is TGTGCCAGCAGTTCCGGACTGGGAAGCACAGATACGCAGTATTTT.

V usage is TRBV29-1 and J usage is TRBJ1-4, with D maybe TRBD1 (6 bases). The germline V gene has CDR1 SQVTM and CDR2 ANQGSEA. Trimming removed 1 base from V and 0 bases from J, with 6 bases in between. The length of the CDR3 is 14 residues. CDR3 sequence: CSVEGTATNEKLFF. CDR3 DNA: TGCAGCGTTGAAGGGACAGCAACTAATGAAAAACTGTTTTTT.

This chain uses TRBV19 with TRBJ1-5; unclear D gene. This CDR3 contains 16 residues. V was clipped by 2 bases and J by 12 bases, with 23 bases between them. Germline V gene lookup returns CDR1 LNHDA and CDR2 SQIVND (reference sequence). The CDR3 loop reads CASSISPGPLNHLQHF. CDR3 bases: TGTGCCAGTAGTATAAGTCCCGGGCCCCTCAATCATCTCCAGCATTTT.

This clone appeared a few times. The chain couples TRBV5-6 to TRBJ1-3, with D perhaps TRBD1 (6 bases). The CDR3 has 13 amino acids. Germline assignment: CDR1 SGHDT and CDR2 YYEEEE. The V end was cut by 3 bases, the J end by 8 bases, with 12 bases between. The CDR3 spells CASSSGDTDTIYF. CDR3 DNA sequence: TGTGCCAGCAGCTCGGGGGACACGGACACCATATATTTT.

V is TRBV30 and J is TRBJ1-1; possibly TRBD1 for D (5 bases). The CDR3 consists of 12 residues. Germline assignment: CDR1 GTSNPN and CDR2 SVGIG (reference sequence). Deletions cut 7 bases from V and 4 bases from J, with 13 bases between. The DNA of the CDR3 is TGTGCCTCAATCGGGGGGATCACTGAAGCTTTCTTT. Translated: CASIGGITEAFF. The full variable domain, with the rest looked up from reference TRBV30 and TRBJ1-1, is SQTIHQWPATLVQPVGSPLSLECTVEGTSNPNLYWYRQAAGRGLQLLFYSVGIGQISSEVPQNLSASRPQDRQFILSSKKLLLSDSGFYLCASIGGITEAFFGQGTRLTVV.

The rearrangement links TRBV19 to TRBJ1-4, with D tentatively TRBD1 (5 bases). The CDR3 loop spans 14 amino acids. Looked up from germline, CDR1 is LNHDA and CDR2 is SQIVND (reference sequence). V was pared by 3 bases and J by 10 bases, with 15 bases between. The CDR3 protein is CASSIGGGRGKLFF. CDR3 in DNA: TGTGCCAGTAGTATTGGGGGTGGAAGGGGAAAACTGTTTTTT.

This rearrangement joins TRBV4-1 to TRBJ2-2; 11 bases are a match to TRBD2. CDR1 MGHRA and CDR2 YSYEKL come from the germline V gene. The CDR3 totals 15 residues. The trim removed 2 bases at V and 6 bases at J, leaving 2 bases unmatched. This CDR3 is CASSQIAGGPGELFF. DNA for the CDR3: TGCGCCAGCAGCCAAATAGCGGGGGGGCCCGGGGAGCTGTTTTTT.